This is a list of T cell receptor beta chains from one sample in a study of T cell responses to AZD1222 COVID-19 vaccine. Assay used: immunoSEQ multiplex PCR; TCRdb lists only in-frame clones, some missing. The sample yields about 150,000 clones, roughly nine tenths seen once. The starting material was peripheral blood, obtained on day 0 of AZD1222 vaccination. These receptors originate from an adult in good health. The CDR3 runs from the conserved cysteine through the conserved F or W. D genes are given only for firm matches. A row's size may be missing; if present it is once, few, many or a size class.

size,V,D,J,DNA,CDR3
NA,TRBV18,NA,TRBJ1-6,TGTGCCAGCTCACCCGGGGGTTCCTATAATTCACCCCTCCACTTT,CASSPGGSYNSPLHF
NA,TRBV7-2,TRBD2,TRBJ2-1,TGTGCCAGCAGCTTATCGCGGGGGGCGGGAAATGAGCAGTTCTTC,CASSLSRGAGNEQFF
NA,TRBV12-3/TRBV12-4,NA,TRBJ2-2,TGTGCCAGCAGGGCCCTGGGAGGCGAGCTGTTTTTT,CASRALGGELFF
once,TRBV6-5,NA,TRBJ1-1,TGTGCCAGCAGTTACCGGGCAGGTTCGAACACTGAAGCTTTCTTT,CASSYRAGSNTEAFF
NA,TRBV6-5,NA,TRBJ1-1,TGTGCCAGCGCCATCGGGTTAGACACTGAAGCTTTCTTT,CASAIGLDTEAFF
NA,TRBV14,NA,TRBJ2-7,TGTGCCAGCAGCCAAGATCCGGGGGCCTTATTCGAGCAGTACTTC,CASSQDPGALFEQYF
once,TRBV13,TRBD1,TRBJ2-7,TGTGCCAGCAGCACCTCCGGGACAGGGATCTACGAGCAGTACTTC,CASSTSGTGIYEQYF
NA,TRBV6-1,TRBD2,TRBJ2-4,TGTGCCAGCAGTGAAGCGGGACTAGCGGGGGGGGCGTGGAACATTCAGTACTTC,CASSEAGLAGGAWNIQYF
NA,TRBV14,NA,TRBJ2-4,TGTGCCAGCAGCCGTGGGGGCGGCGAAAACATTCAGTACTTC,CASSRGGGENIQYF
NA,TRBV12-3/TRBV12-4,TRBD1,TRBJ2-7,TGTGCCAGCAGCCAAGACAGGGTCTACGAGCAGTACTTC,CASSQDRVYEQYF
NA,TRBV11-3,NA,TRBJ1-3,TGTGCCAGCAGCCCACAGAGTTCTGGAAACACCATATATTTT,CASSPQSSGNTIYF
NA,TRBV5-8,TRBD1,TRBJ1-5,TGTGCCAGCAGCTTAGGGGACAGACTAAGCAATCAGCCCCAGCATTTT,CASSLGDRLSNQPQHF
NA,TRBV5-1,NA,TRBJ2-7,TGCGCCAGCGCCACGGGGGACGGCTACGAGCAGTACTTC,CASATGDGYEQYF
NA,TRBV27,TRBD1,TRBJ1-1,TGTGCCAGCAGTTTATCCCGACAGGGGACTGAAGCTTTCTTT,CASSLSRQGTEAFF
NA,TRBV6-5,TRBD1,TRBJ1-2,TGTGCCAGCACCCCGCAGGGGGGCAAGGGGCATGGCTACACCTTC,CASTPQGGKGHGYTF
NA,TRBV7-9,NA,TRBJ1-1,TGTGCCAGCAGCTTAGCCCGGGGTGAAGCTTTCTTT,CASSLARGEAFF
once,TRBV11-3,NA,TRBJ1-1,TGTGCCAGCAGCTTAAAAGGGGATACTGAAGCTTTCTTT,CASSLKGDTEAFF
NA,TRBV5-6,NA,TRBJ2-3,TGTGCCAGCAGCTTGGGGCCCACGAGCACAGATACGCAGTATTTT,CASSLGPTSTDTQYF
NA,TRBV7-9,NA,TRBJ1-6,TGTGCCAGCAGCTTAGGGGGGTCACCCCTCCACTTT,CASSLGGSPLHF
NA,TRBV6-6,TRBD2,TRBJ2-7,TGTGCCAGCAGTCGACAGGGTCCTAGCGGGGGGTCTTACGAGCAGTACTTC,CASSRQGPSGGSYEQYF
NA,TRBV5-6,NA,TRBJ1-1,TGTGCCAGCAGCTTGGCCGAGGTGGCGAACACTGAAGCTTTCTTT,CASSLAEVANTEAFF
NA,TRBV7-2,NA,TRBJ2-7,TGTGCCAGCAGCTTAGGTAACACACTCTACGAGCAGTACTTC,CASSLGNTLYEQYF
NA,TRBV5-1,NA,TRBJ1-1,TGCGCCAGCAGCCGCGGGCACCCCCAGGAGGAAGCTTTCTTT,CASSRGHPQEEAFF
NA,TRBV7-2,TRBD1,TRBJ2-1,TGTGCCAGCAGCTTATCAGGGGGCGCTTTCAATGAGCAGTTCTTC,CASSLSGGAFNEQFF
NA,TRBV5-5,NA,TRBJ1-2,TGTGCCAGCAGCAACGGGGCGGTCCGGGGCTACACCTTC,CASSNGAVRGYTF
NA,TRBV7-6,NA,TRBJ2-1,TGTGCCAGCAGCTCATACCAGGGACTCCGCTCCTACAATGAGCAGTTCTTC,CASSSYQGLRSYNEQFF
NA,TRBV7-9,NA,TRBJ2-6,TGTGCCAGTCGAACAGTGGGGGCTGGGGCCAACGTCCTGACTTTC,CASRTVGAGANVLTF
NA,TRBV4-1,NA,TRBJ2-1,TGCGCCAGCAGCCAACAGGGGCTCTCCTACAATGAGCAGTTCTTC,CASSQQGLSYNEQFF
NA,TRBV19,NA,TRBJ2-2,TGTGCCAGTAGTATAGACGGCACCGGGGAGCTGTTTTTT,CASSIDGTGELFF
NA,TRBV4-2,TRBD2,TRBJ2-7,TGTGCCAGCAGCCAAGAACTGCGGGGGGGCTACGAGCAGTACTTC,CASSQELRGGYEQYF
NA,TRBV24-1,NA,TRBJ1-6,TGTGCCACCGACAGCTCCTATAATTCACCCCTCCACTTT,CATDSSYNSPLHF
NA,TRBV2,NA,TRBJ2-5,TGTGCCAGCTCTCGGGGAGGGGGAGGGAAGACCCAGTACTTC,CASSRGGGGKTQYF
NA,TRBV7-6,NA,TRBJ2-3,TGTGCCAGCAGCTTAGGCCCCCGGCAGGTAGAGGGAACAGATACGCAGTATTTT,CASSLGPRQVEGTDTQYF
NA,TRBV19,NA,TRBJ1-4,TGTGCCAGTAGTATCGGGGCCAACAATGAAAAACTGTTTTTT,CASSIGANNEKLFF
NA,TRBV10-3,TRBD1,TRBJ1-5,TGTGCCATCAGCGCGGACAGGGCCAGCAATCAGCCCCAGCATTTT,CAISADRASNQPQHF
few,TRBV19,NA,TRBJ2-7,TGTGCCAGTATGGCCCGAGGAGGCAGCAACGAGCAGTACTTC,CASMARGGSNEQYF